Reported below is one TCR beta chain. Its antigen is not known. The CDR3 length is 15 residues. CDR1 MDHEN and CDR2 SYDVKM come from the germline V gene. The V and J ends lost 1 base and 12 bases respectively, with 19 bases between them. No donor was unhealthy or non-Caucasian. TCRdb passed the 5' RACE reads through MiXCR, listing each CDR3 protein once. The table has under 1 million distinct CDR3 sequences, 9% to 15% seen once. This entry belongs to a study of identical twins. Study-wide results and caveats: Interpretation of the results relied on cross-sectional statistical analysis and not on following the same donors.

Separately, the same data were catalogued under a study of yellow fever vaccine responses in identical twins. According to that study: Twins reportedly showed a vaccine T cell response that seemed partly convergent and partly personalized.

The rearrangement uses TRBV28 and TRBJ2-1; D may be TRBD1 or TRBD2 (6 bases each). The sequence was collected from a woman aged 18-30 years in good health. Sequenced: PBMCs. CDR3 in DNA: TGTGCCAGCAGTTTATTGGGCGCACCGGGGGCGGGGCAGTTCTTC. This codes for CASSLLGAPGAGQFF.